This T cell receptor beta chain comes out of a study of cytomegalovirus exposure and HLA in healthy donors. Study-level findings and limits: Relative to the approximately 700-donor mean, N-insertions were reportedly fewer in an Asian-associated ancestry cluster in a later analysis. Some TCR beta chains (about 180 of them) were listed as cytomegalovirus-associated. Further analysis was carried out later, and it showed several of the most significant clusters appearing linked to common viral pathogens. Among TCR beta chains of equal frequency, HLA-associated ones were more clonally expanded in a later analysis.

The PCR contained 60 Vbeta and 13 Jbeta primers. Assay: immunoSEQ multiplex PCR; the TCRdb copy retains only in-frame clones and omits some. The table records more than 85,000 clones, 80% of them present only once. CDR1 is SEHNR, CDR2 FQNEAQ, per germline (reference sequence). The CDR3 loop spans 12 amino acids. V was pared by 3 bases and J by 4 bases, with 5 bases between. Concerning this clone: Antigen unknown.

V and J are TRBV7-9 and TRBJ2-3; no clear D. The receptor was isolated from a man aged 25 to 40 in good health and CMV-seropositive. The specimen sequenced was PBMCs. CDR3 DNA: TGTGCCAGCAGCTTCCCCGCAGATACGCAGTATTTT. Residues: CASSFPADTQYF.